This T cell receptor (beta chain) stems from a study of shared clonotypes between healthy human individuals. On the study more broadly: Each donor had three CD4 naive, three CD4 memory, two CD8 naive and one CD8 memory plate.

As regards this clone: Antigen specificity is unknown.

General study points: In a handful of donors, around 4.8% of naive CD4 clonotypes appeared in common. Clonotype sharing among donors was thought likely to change with sequencing depth.

How the authors handled the data: ImmunoSEQ output held junction-only sequences without quality scores, so filtering differed. Using immunoSEQ multiplex PCR, the repertoire was profiled, and TCRdb retains in-frame clones only, with some absent. That table gives V, J and clone size, and the DNA gave D and trimming. The sample lists roughly 2 million clones; approximately 94% were seen once. V lost 2 bases and J lost 1, with 11 bases in between. This CDR3 is built from 15 residues. Germline loops: CDR1 SGHDT, CDR2 YYEEEE. Naive CD8 cells comprised CD45RO-negative, CCR7-positively selected cells, excluding terminally differentiated effector memory CD45RA+ cells.

This receptor was obtained from a young man in good health. Sequencing input: naive CD8+ T cells sorted from blood. The genes are TRBV5-6 and TRBJ2-3, with D possibly matching TRBD1 (5 bases). CDR3 nucleotide sequence: TGTGCCAGCAGCTTCGCAGGGTGGGGCACAGATACGCAGTATTTT. It translates to CASSFAGWGTDTQYF.